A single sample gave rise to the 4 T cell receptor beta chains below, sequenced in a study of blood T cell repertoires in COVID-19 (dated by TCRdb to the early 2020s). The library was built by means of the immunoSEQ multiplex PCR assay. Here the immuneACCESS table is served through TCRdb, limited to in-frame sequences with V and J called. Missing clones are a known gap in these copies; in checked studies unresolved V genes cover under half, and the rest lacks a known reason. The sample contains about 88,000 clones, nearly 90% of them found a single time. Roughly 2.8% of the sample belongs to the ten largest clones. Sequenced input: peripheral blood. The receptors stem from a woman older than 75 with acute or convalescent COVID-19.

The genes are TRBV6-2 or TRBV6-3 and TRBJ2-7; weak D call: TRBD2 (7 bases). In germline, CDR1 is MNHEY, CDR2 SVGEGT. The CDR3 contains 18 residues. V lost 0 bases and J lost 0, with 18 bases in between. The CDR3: CASSYSPSRGAVSYEQYF. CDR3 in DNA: TGTGCCAGCAGTTACTCGCCGTCTCGGGGGGCTGTCTCCTACGAGCAGTACTTC.

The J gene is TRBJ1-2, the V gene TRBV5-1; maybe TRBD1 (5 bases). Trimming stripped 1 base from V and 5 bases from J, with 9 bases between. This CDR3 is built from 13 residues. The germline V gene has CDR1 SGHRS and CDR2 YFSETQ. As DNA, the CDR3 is TGCGCCAGCAGCTTGAATAGACAGTATGGCTACACCTTC. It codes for CASSLNRQYGYTF.

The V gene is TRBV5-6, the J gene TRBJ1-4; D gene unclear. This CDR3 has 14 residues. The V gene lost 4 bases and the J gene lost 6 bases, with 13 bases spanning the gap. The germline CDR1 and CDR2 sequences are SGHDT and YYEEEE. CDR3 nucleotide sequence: TGTGCCAGCAGCCGGACGGGAGGCGATGAAAAACTGTTTTTT. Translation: CASSRTGGDEKLFF.

CDR3 in amino acids: CASTSWDRGYEQYF. CDR3 nucleotide sequence: TGTGCCAGCACCTCTTGGGACAGGGGGTACGAGCAGTACTTC. V gene TRBV3-1 (or the pseudogene TRBV3-2) combines with J gene TRBJ2-7; TRBD1 matches at 11 bases. J gave up 4 bases and V 7 bases, and 6 bases lay outside the gene matches. This CDR3 comprises 14 residues. Germline V gives CDR1 LGHDT, CDR2 YNNKEL (reference sequence).